Below, 10 T cell receptor beta chains from the same sample are listed, as sequenced in a study of technical replicates of blood from a few donors. TCRdb's table, derived via immunoSEQ multiplex PCR, lists solely in-frame clones and lacks some. The sample yields 85,000 to 90,000 clones, less than 95% seen once. The source material was T cells isolated from PBMCs. These receptors all come from a human donor in good health.

The chain employs TRBV5-1 and TRBJ2-2, with a possible D match to TRBD1 (6 bases). The V gene's germline CDR1 is SGHRS and CDR2 YFSETQ. This CDR3 contains 13 residues. V dropped 7 bases and J dropped 2 bases, with 9 bases sitting between them. The CDR3 reads CASRDTNTGELFF. The CDR3 DNA is TGCGCCAGCCGGGACACTAACACCGGGGAGCTGTTTTTT.

There are a few counts of this clone. The rearrangement uses TRBV6-5 and TRBJ1-5; tentatively, D is TRBD1 (6 bases). Germline assignment: CDR1 MNHEY and CDR2 SVGAGI. V was shortened by 0 bases and J by 4 bases, with 10 bases between the two germline ends. This CDR3 region has 15 residues. CDR3 loop: CASSYSTGLNQPQHF. In DNA, the CDR3 is TGTGCCAGCAGTTACTCGACAGGCTTAAATCAGCCCCAGCATTTT.

The chain combines TRBV2 with TRBJ1-2, with D possibly being TRBD1 (5 bases). V lost 8 bases, J lost 2 bases, and 12 bases lay in between. Germline assignment: CDR1 SNHLY and CDR2 FYNNEI. There are 13 residues in the CDR3. The CDR3 reads CASVQERNYGYTF. The CDR3 DNA sequence: TGTGCCAGCGTACAGGAGAGGAACTATGGCTACACCTTC.

This chain uses TRBV7-9 with TRBJ1-1, with D possibly being TRBD1 (5 bases). This CDR3 contains 14 residues. Trimming left V 3 bases short and J 6 bases short, with 14 bases between. Per germline, CDR1 SEHNR and CDR2 FQNEAQ (reference sequence). The CDR3 is CASSFQGVESEAFF. The CDR3 DNA is TGTGCCAGCAGCTTCCAGGGCGTAGAGTCTGAAGCTTTCTTT.

The chain employs TRBV28 and TRBJ1-2; 9 bases fit TRBD1. Trimming removed 7 bases from V and 7 bases from J; junction bases left unmatched: 10. Germline CDR1 MDHEN, CDR2 SYDVKM. This CDR3 contains 14 residues. DNA of the CDR3: TGTGCCAGCAAGAGCCCGGGACAGGGAGGTGGCTACACCTTC. The encoded protein is CASKSPGQGGGYTF.

The chain joins TRBV9 to TRBJ1-2, with 12 bases fitting TRBD1. The CDR3 is 15 residues long. The V and J ends lost 4 bases and 2 bases, in that order; junction bases with no gene match: 3. The germline V gene encodes CDR1 SGDLS and CDR2 YYNGEE. The CDR3 sequence: CASSKGQGANYGYTF. CDR3 DNA: TGTGCCAGCAGCAAGGGACAGGGGGCCAACTATGGCTACACCTTC.

This clone occurred a few times. The J gene is TRBJ2-2, the V gene TRBV9; perhaps TRBD2 as D (5 bases). CDR3 size: 13 residues. Between the trimmed V and J ends, which lost 3 bases and 6 bases, there was a span of 9 bases. CDR1 is SGDLS, CDR2 YYNGEE, per germline. Here the CDR3 DNA reads TGTGCCAGCAGCGGGGAGAGCCCCGGGGAGCTGTTTTTT. As protein: CASSGESPGELFF.

The gene calls are TRBV29-1 and TRBJ2-7, with 7 bases matching TRBD1. This CDR3 is built from 13 residues. CDR1 and CDR2 from the germline V gene are SQVTM and ANQGSEA. V trimming: 0 bases; J trimming: 3 bases; junction bases outside the gene matches: 2. The CDR3 DNA sequence: TGCAGCGTTGAAGAGGGGGACAGCTACGAGCAGTACTTC. Residues: CSVEEGDSYEQYF.

The V call is TRBV5-4, the J call TRBJ2-5; 8 positions match TRBD1. Germline assignment: CDR1 SGHNT and CDR2 YYREEE (reference sequence). The V and J ends lost 7 bases and 5 bases, in that order; junction bases with no gene match: 7. This CDR3 is 13 amino acids long. The CDR3 spells CASYQGAGETQYF. DNA for the CDR3: TGTGCCAGCTACCAGGGGGCAGGGGAGACCCAGTACTTC.

The chain employs TRBV19 and TRBJ1-5; 10 nucleotides match TRBD1. This CDR3 region has 15 residues. V dropped 5 bases and J dropped 1; count of bases not matched to a gene: 2. In germline, CDR1 is LNHDA, CDR2 SQIVND (reference sequence). The CDR3 DNA sequence: TGTGCCAGTAGTTCGACAGGGGGCAGCAATCAGCCCCAGCATTTT. Translation gives CASSSTGGSNQPQHF.